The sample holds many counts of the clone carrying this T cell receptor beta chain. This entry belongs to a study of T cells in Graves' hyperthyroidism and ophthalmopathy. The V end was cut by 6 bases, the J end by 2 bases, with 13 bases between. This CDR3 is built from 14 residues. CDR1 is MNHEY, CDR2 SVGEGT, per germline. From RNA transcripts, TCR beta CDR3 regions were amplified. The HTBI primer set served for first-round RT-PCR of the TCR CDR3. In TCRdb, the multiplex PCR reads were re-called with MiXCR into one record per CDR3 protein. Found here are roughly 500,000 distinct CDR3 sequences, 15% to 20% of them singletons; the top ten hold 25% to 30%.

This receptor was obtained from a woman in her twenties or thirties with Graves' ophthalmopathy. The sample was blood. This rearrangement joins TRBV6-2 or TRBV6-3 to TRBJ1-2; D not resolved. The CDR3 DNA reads TGTGCCAGCAGAAACCCGGGCGCCAACTATGGCTACACCTTC. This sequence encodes CASRNPGANYGYTF.